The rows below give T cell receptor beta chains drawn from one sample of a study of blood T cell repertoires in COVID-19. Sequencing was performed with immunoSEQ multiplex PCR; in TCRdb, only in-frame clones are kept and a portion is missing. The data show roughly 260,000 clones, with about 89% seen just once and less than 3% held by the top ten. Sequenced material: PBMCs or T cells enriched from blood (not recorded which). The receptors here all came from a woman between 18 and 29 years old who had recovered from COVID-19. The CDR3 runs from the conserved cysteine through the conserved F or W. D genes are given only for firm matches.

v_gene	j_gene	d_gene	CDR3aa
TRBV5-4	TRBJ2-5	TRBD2	CASSSGLAGVRETQYF
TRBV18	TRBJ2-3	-	CASSPGANLTDTQYF
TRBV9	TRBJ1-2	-	CASSSTGNGYTF
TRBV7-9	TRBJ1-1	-	CASSSGLTEAFF
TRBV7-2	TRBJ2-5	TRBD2	CASSHRGVETQYF
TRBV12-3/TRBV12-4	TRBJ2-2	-	CASSNRGGGELFF
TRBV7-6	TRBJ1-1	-	CASSGAAGVAFF
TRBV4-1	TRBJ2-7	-	CASSQEVSGSLHEQYF
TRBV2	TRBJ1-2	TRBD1	CASKGQPANYGYTF
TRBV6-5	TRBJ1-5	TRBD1	CASRTGENQPQHF
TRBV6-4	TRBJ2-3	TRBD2	CASNRAGGPGGTDTQYF
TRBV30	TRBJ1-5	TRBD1	CAWSTGGGQPQHF
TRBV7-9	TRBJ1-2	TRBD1	CASSPRTGKIYGYTF
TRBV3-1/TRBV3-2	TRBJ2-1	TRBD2	CASSQDIAGLGNEQFF
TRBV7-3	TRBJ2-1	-	CASSLGSWRDEQFF
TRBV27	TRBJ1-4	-	CASSFKAGELFF
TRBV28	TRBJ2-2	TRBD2	CASRRTAGTGELFF
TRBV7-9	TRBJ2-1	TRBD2	CASSSGLAVYNEQFF
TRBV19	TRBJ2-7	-	CASSADSSAYEQYF
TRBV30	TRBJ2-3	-	CAWRTLGGNTDTQYF
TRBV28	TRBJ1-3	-	CASSLPLSYSGNTIYF
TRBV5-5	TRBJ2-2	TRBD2	CASSPAGLAGYTGELFF
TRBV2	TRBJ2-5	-	CASSGAVYQETQYF
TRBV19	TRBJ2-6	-	CASRRGANVLTF
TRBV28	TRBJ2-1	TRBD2	CASSLLLAGGFYNEQFF
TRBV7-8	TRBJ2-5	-	CASSLVSVSGLIQETQYF
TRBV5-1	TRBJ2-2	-	CASSLDWSTGELFF
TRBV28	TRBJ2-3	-	CASSYLTDTQYF
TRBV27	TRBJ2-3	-	CASSFYPGVQTDTQYF
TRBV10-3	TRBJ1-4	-	CAIRAGTNEKLFF
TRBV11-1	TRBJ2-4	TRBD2	CASSLGASGRTNIQYF
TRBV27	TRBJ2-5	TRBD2	CASSLTSGRAETQYF
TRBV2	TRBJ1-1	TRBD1	CASRRDRNTEAFF
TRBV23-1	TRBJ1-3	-	CASSQPGLSPGNTIYF
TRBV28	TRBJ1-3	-	CASSTPLGASSGNTIYF
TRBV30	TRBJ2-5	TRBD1	CAWSRQGTETQYF
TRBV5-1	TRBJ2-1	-	CASSLTLGAGFNEQFF
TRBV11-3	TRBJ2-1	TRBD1	CASSPRTGVYNEQFF
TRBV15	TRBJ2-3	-	CATSRGSGKTDTQYF
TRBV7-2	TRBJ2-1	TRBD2	CASSTPGLAGAFF
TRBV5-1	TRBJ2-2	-	CASSPLAEPNTGELFF
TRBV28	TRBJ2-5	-	CASSSEAVQETQYF
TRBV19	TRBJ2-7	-	CASSLKAGRSYEQYF
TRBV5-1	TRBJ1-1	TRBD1	CASSPDREGTEAFF
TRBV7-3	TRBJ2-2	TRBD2	CASSSLGGRANTGELFF
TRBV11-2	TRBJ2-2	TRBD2	CASSYIAGARNTGELFF
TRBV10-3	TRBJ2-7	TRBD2	CAISEGGTSGKYEQYF
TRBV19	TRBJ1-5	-	CASSIKGGTSNQPQHF
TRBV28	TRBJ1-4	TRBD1	CASRSGQLTEKLFF
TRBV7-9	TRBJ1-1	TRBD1	CARRQGPDTEAFF
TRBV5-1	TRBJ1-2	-	CASSLGEVWVAYGYTF
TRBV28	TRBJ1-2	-	CASRTHSGNYGYTF
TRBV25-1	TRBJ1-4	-	CASSRGEKLFF
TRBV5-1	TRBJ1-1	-	CASSYQTGIGAFF
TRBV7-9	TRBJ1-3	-	CASSSTNTIYF
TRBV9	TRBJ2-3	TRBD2	CASSVRPGTTSTDTQYF
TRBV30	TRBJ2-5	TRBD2	CAWSGGASGYQETQYF